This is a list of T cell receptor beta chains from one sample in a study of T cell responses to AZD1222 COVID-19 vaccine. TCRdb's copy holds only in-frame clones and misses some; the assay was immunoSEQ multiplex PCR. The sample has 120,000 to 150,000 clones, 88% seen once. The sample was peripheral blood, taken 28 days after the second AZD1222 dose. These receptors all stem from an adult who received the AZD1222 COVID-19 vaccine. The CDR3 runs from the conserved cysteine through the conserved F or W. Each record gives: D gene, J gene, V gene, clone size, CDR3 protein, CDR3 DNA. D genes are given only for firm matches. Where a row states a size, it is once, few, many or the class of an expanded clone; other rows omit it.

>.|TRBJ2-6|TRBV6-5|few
CASSYGISGANVLTF
TGTGCCAGCAGTTACGGGATCTCTGGTGCCAACGTCCTGACTTTC
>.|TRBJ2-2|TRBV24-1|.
CATSESRTSNTGELFF
TGTGCCACCAGTGAAAGCAGGACTTCGAACACCGGGGAGCTGTTTTTT
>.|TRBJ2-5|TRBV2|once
CATRTELTQETQYF
TGTGCAACTCGGACCGAACTAACCCAAGAGACCCAGTACTTC
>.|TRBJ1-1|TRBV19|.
CASSIDHSRAGSNTEAFF
TGTGCCAGTAGTATAGATCACTCCCGGGCAGGGTCCAACACTGAAGCTTTCTTT
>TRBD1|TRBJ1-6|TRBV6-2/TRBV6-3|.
CASSSLRDSLLRLHF
TGTGCCAGCAGTTCCCTCCGGGACAGTCTGCTTCGCCTCCACTTT
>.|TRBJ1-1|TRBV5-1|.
CASSLESGQLTEAFF
TGCGCCAGCAGCTTGGAATCGGGACAACTCACTGAAGCTTTCTTT
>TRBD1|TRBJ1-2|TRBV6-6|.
CASSQGDRGNYGYTF
TGTGCCAGCAGTCAAGGGGACAGGGGAAACTATGGCTACACCTTC
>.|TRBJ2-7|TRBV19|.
CASSPSGPSSYEQYF
TGTGCCAGTAGTCCCTCGGGACCGAGCTCCTACGAGCAGTACTTC
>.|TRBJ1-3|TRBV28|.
CASRTAGGRGNTIYF
TGTGCCAGCAGGACTGCGGGGGGGAGGGGAAACACCATATATTTT
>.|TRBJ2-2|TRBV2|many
CASSGGETAPGELFF
TGTGCCAGCAGTGGGGGTGAGACAGCCCCCGGGGAGCTGTTTTTT
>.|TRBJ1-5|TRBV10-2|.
CASEDGRNQPQHF
TGCGCCAGCGAGGACGGCCGCAATCAGCCCCAGCATTTT
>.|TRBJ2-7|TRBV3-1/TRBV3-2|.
CASSQQWGDEQYF
TGTGCCAGCAGCCAACAATGGGGAGACGAGCAGTACTTC
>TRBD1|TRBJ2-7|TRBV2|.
CASRAGQGADEQYF
TGTGCCAGCAGAGCAGGACAGGGCGCCGACGAGCAGTACTTC
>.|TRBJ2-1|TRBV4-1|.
CASSQGVTGREQFF
TGCGCCAGCAGCCAAGGAGTTACAGGTCGAGAGCAGTTCTTC
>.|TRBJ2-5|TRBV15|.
CATSRDVGAQETQYF
TGTGCCACCAGCAGAGATGTAGGGGCCCAAGAGACCCAGTACTTC
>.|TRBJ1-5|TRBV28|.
CASSTWDTNQPQHF
TGTGCCAGCAGTACGTGGGACACCAATCAGCCCCAGCATTTT
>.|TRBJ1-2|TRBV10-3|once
CAISDDPDYGYTF
TGTGCCATCAGTGATGACCCGGACTATGGCTACACCTTC
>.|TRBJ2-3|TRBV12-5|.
CASGGGIGVDTQYF
TGTGCTAGTGGAGGGGGTATTGGAGTAGATACGCAGTATTTT
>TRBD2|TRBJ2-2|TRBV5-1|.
CASSWLLAGGAGELFF
TGCGCCAGCAGCTGGCTCCTAGCGGGCGGCGCCGGGGAGCTGTTTTTT
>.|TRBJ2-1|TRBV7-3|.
CASSQSGANNEQFF
TGTGCCAGCAGCCAGAGTGGGGCCAACAATGAGCAGTTCTTC
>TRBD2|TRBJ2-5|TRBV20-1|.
CSASPPGLAGGRETQYF
TGCAGTGCTAGTCCACCCGGACTAGCGGGGGGTAGAGAGACCCAGTACTTC
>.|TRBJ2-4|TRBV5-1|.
CASSLTENIQYF
TGCGCCAGCAGCTTAACAGAAAACATTCAGTACTTC
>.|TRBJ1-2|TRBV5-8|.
CASSTLNYGYTF
TGTGCCAGCAGCACCCTCAACTATGGCTACACCTTC
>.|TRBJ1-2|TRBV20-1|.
CSALVGGYTF
TGCAGTGCTCTTGTCGGGGGCTACACCTTC
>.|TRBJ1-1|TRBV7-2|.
CASSAYGFEAFF
TGTGCCAGCAGCGCCTACGGCTTTGAAGCTTTCTTT
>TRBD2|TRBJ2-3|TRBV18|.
CASAGGGTDTQYF
TGTGCCAGTGCGGGGGGAGGCACAGATACGCAGTATTTT
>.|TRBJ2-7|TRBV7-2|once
CASGKGVTYEQYF
TGTGCCAGCGGGAAGGGGGTAACCTACGAGCAGTACTTC
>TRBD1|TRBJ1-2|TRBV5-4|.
CASSLVGSTGGEGYTF
TGTGCCAGCAGCTTGGTTGGTTCGACAGGGGGCGAAGGCTACACCTTC
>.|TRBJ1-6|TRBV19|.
CASNDRTGRTPLHF
TGTGCCAGTAACGACCGTACAGGCCGAACACCCCTCCACTTT
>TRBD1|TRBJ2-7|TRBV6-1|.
CASSEVGQGHEQYF
TGTGCCAGCAGTGAAGTCGGACAGGGACACGAGCAGTACTTC
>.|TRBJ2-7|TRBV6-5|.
CASGRTSYEQYF
TGTGCCAGCGGGAGGACCTCCTACGAGCAGTACTTC
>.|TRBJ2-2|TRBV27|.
CASSWSTGGELFF
TGTGCCAGCAGTTGGTCTACGGGCGGGGAGCTGTTTTTT
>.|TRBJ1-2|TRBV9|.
CASSAGTGGYGYTF
TGTGCCAGCAGCGCCGGGACCGGGGGCTATGGCTACACCTTC
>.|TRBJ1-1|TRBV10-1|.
CASSSGYDTEAFF
TGCGCCAGCAGTTCGGGGTACGACACTGAAGCTTTCTTT
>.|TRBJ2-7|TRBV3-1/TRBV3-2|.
CASSLRYLDSYEQYF
TGTGCCAGCAGCCTCCGGTACTTGGACTCCTACGAGCAGTACTTC
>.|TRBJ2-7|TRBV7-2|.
CATSPIGPYEQYF
TGTGCCACCTCCCCAATTGGGCCCTACGAGCAGTACTTC
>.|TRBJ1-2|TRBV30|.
CAYSGVGTTRYGYTF
TGTGCCTATTCAGGGGTTGGTACCACCCGATATGGCTACACCTTC
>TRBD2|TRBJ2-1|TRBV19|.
CASSTRTSALFF
TGTGCCAGTAGTACCCGGACTAGCGCTCTGTTCTTC
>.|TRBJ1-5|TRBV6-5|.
CASRPDSSNQPQHF
TGTGCCAGCAGGCCGGACAGCAGCAATCAGCCCCAGCATTTT
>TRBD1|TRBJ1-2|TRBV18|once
CASSPPGGNYGYTF
TGTGCCAGCTCCCCTCCAGGGGGGAACTATGGCTACACCTTC
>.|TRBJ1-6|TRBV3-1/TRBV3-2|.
CASSQAGLRNSPLHF
TGTGCCAGCAGCCAAGCAGGGCTTAGGAATTCACCCCTCCACTTT
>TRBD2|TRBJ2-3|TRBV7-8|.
CASSPLLPGTRGGDTQYF
TGTGCCAGCAGCCCTTTATTGCCCGGGACTAGGGGTGGAGATACGCAGTATTTT
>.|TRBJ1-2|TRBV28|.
CASSFFRDRGYTF
TGTGCCAGCAGTTTCTTTAGGGATCGTGGCTACACCTTC
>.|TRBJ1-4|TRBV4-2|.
CASSQDGAGRANEKLFF
TGTGCCAGCAGCCAAGATGGGGCCGGGCGGGCTAATGAAAAACTGTTTTTT
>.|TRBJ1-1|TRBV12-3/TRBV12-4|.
CASAVAENTEAFF
TGTGCCAGCGCTGTGGCGGAGAACACTGAAGCTTTCTTT
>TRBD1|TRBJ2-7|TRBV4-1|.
CASSQGIGQGVIYEQYF
TGCGCCAGCAGCCAGGGTATCGGGCAGGGGGTAATCTACGAGCAGTACTTC
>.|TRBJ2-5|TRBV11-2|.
CASSPRRGVETQYF
TGTGCCAGCAGCCCCCGACGAGGGGTGGAGACCCAGTACTTC
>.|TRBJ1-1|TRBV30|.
CAWSVDISNSGVGAFF
TGTGCCTGGAGTGTGGACATTTCGAACTCTGGAGTCGGGGCTTTCTTT
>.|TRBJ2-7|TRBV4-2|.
CASSQGLQNYEQYF
TGTGCCAGCAGCCAAGGACTTCAGAACTACGAGCAGTACTTC
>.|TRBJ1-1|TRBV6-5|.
CASRTENTEAFF
TGTGCCAGCAGGACAGAGAACACTGAAGCTTTCTTT